Listed here are 32 T cell receptor beta chains from one sample, sequenced in a study of T cell responses to AZD1222 COVID-19 vaccine. Libraries were prepared by immunoSEQ multiplex PCR; TCRdb keeps only in-frame clonotypes and omits some of them. The sample records about 150,000 clones, 70% to 90% being singletons. Sequencing was performed on peripheral blood, taken on day 0 of AZD1222 vaccination. The origin of the receptors is an adult in good health.

The chain couples TRBV11-2 to TRBJ2-1, with D possibly TRBD2 on 5 matching bases. The length of the CDR3 is 13 residues. Per germline, CDR1 SGHAT and CDR2 FQNNGV. Trimming cost V 3 bases and J 5 bases, with 8 bases left between them. CDR3 protein: CASSLMGDNEQFF. The CDR3 region has the DNA TGTGCCAGCAGCTTGATGGGAGACAATGAGCAGTTCTTC.

This clone appeared once. This chain links TRBV10-3 with TRBJ2-2; D gene uncertain. Germline V gives CDR1 ENHRY, CDR2 SYGVKD. V lost 7 bases and J 2 bases, leaving 17 bases between the germline ends. The CDR3 runs 16 residues. CDR3 in DNA: TGTGCCATCACGAGGCGCCCAGAATCCAACACCGGGGAGCTGTTTTTT. Its protein product is CAITRRPESNTGELFF.

The V gene is TRBV5-6, the J gene TRBJ1-2, with D maybe TRBD1 (5 bases). Per germline, CDR1 SGHDT and CDR2 YYEEEE. The CDR3 length is 13 residues. Trimming pared 4 bases from V and 5 bases from J, leaving 12 bases between. CDR3 protein: CASSPEAGYGYTF. CDR3 bases: TGTGCCAGCAGCCCGGAGGCAGGGTATGGCTACACCTTC.

The V call is TRBV19, the J call TRBJ1-5; 8 positions agree with TRBD1. J gave up 7 bases and V 7 bases, and 6 bases lay outside the gene matches. The germline V gene has CDR1 LNHDA and CDR2 SQIVND (reference sequence). This CDR3 comprises 13 residues. CDR3 in amino acids: CASTGGAWQPQHF. Written as DNA, the CDR3 is TGTGCCAGTACAGGGGGCGCGTGGCAGCCCCAGCATTTT.

The rearrangement uses TRBV18 and TRBJ1-5; 9 bases agree with TRBD1. The germline V gene has CDR1 KGHSH and CDR2 LQKENI. The V gene end was trimmed by 3 bases and the J gene end by 0 bases; junction bases not matched to a gene: 3. The CDR3 runs 16 residues. The CDR3, as DNA: TGTGCCAGCTCACCCGGGACAGGGAATAGCAATCAGCCCCAGCATTTT. Amino acids: CASSPGTGNSNQPQHF. Drawing the rest from reference TRBV18 and TRBJ1-5, the complete variable domain is NAGVMQNPRHLVRRRGQEARLRCSPMKGHSHVYWYRQLPEEGLKFMVYLQKENIIDESGMPKERFSAEFPKEGPSILRIQQVVRGDSAAYFCASSPGTGNSNQPQHFGDGTRLSIL.

The genes are TRBV6-5 and TRBJ1-1, with D maybe TRBD1 (5 bases). The CDR3 runs to 15 residues. Germline V gene sequence: CDR1 MNHEY, CDR2 SVGAGI. Trimming removed 0 bases at V and 4 bases at J, with 12 bases between. The CDR3 protein is CASSYSGRVSTEAFF. The CDR3 nucleotides read TGTGCCAGCAGTTACTCTGGCAGGGTCTCCACTGAAGCTTTCTTT.

The gene calls are TRBV27 and TRBJ2-3; a weak D match, TRBD1 (5 bases). This CDR3 contains 15 residues. Germline V gives CDR1 MNHEY, CDR2 SMNVEV (reference sequence). V was clipped by 5 bases and J by 4 bases, with 16 bases between them. The chain's CDR3 is CASSLSTVVSDTQYF. The CDR3 DNA sequence: TGTGCCAGCAGTCTCTCGACAGTAGTGTCAGATACGCAGTATTTT.

The chain couples TRBV6-5 to TRBJ1-2, with 7 nucleotides matching TRBD1. The CDR3 loop spans 15 amino acids. Germline assignment: CDR1 MNHEY and CDR2 SVGAGI. Germline trimming cut 2 bases from V and 4 bases from J; bases unmatched to any gene: 7. The CDR3 DNA follows: TGTGCCAGCAGTTACGCTACGGGACAGAGCTATGGCTACACCTTC. It translates to CASSYATGQSYGYTF.

The chain employs TRBV5-4 and TRBJ2-1, with 11 bases that match TRBD2. J was trimmed by 8 bases and V by 2 bases; bases with no gene match: 9. The CDR3 extends over 16 amino acids. Looked up from germline, CDR1 is SGHNT and CDR2 is YYREEE (reference sequence). CDR3 sequence: CASSFPLAGVGDEQFF. CDR3 coding DNA: TGTGCCAGCAGCTTCCCACTAGCGGGAGTTGGCGATGAGCAGTTCTTC.

The chain employs TRBV4-1 and TRBJ1-2; 7 positions agree with TRBD1. With V trimmed by 3 bases and J by 4 bases, 20 bases remained unmatched. The germline gives CDR1 MGHRA, CDR2 YSYEKL. The CDR3 is 19 amino acids. CDR3 coding DNA: TGCGCCAGCAGCCACGTCTTAACAGGGGCGCCTGTACCTGGCTATGGCTACACCTTC. Its protein is CASSHVLTGAPVPGYGYTF.

The chain employs TRBV24-1 and TRBJ1-5; 8 bases fit TRBD1. This CDR3 has 13 amino acids. Germline CDR1 reads KGHDR; CDR2 reads SFDVKD. V lost 5 bases to trimming and J lost 5 bases; unmatched junction nucleotides: 1. The CDR3 loop reads CATSAGGYQPQHF. The CDR3 DNA follows: TGTGCCACCAGTGCAGGGGGCTATCAGCCCCAGCATTTT.

The chain combines TRBV3-1 (or the pseudogene TRBV3-2) with TRBJ1-3; D is undetermined. The CDR3 has 16 residues. Germline CDR1 is LGHDT and CDR2 is YNNKEL (reference sequence). V was pared by 4 bases and J by 4 bases, with 17 bases between. The CDR3 is CASSLLSGGEGNTIYF. The CDR3 DNA sequence: TGTGCCAGCAGCCTCCTGTCCGGCGGAGAAGGAAACACCATATATTTT.

J is TRBJ2-7 and V is TRBV5-6, with a possible D match to TRBD1 (5 bases). The germline V gene has CDR1 SGHDT and CDR2 YYEEEE. Trimming removed 4 bases at V and 3 bases at J, with 17 bases between. The CDR3 contains 15 residues. The CDR3 loop is CASSPGIGAVYEQYF. Here the CDR3 DNA reads TGTGCCAGCAGCCCAGGAATAGGGGCGGTCTACGAGCAGTACTTC.

This chain joins TRBV5-1 and TRBJ1-6; D unclear. In germline, CDR1 is SGHRS, CDR2 YFSETQ. This CDR3 has 17 residues. V lost 0 bases to trimming and J lost 0 bases, with 10 bases between them. For the CDR3, the DNA is TGCGCCAGCAGCTTGGCTGGGCCGAGCTCCTATAATTCACCCCTCCACTTT. Protein sequence: CASSLAGPSSYNSPLHF.

The CDR3 coding sequence is TGTGCCAGCAGCTTAGAGCCTAGACGTTTGGATACGCAGTATTTT. This gives the protein CASSLEPRRLDTQYF. The chain joins TRBV11-3 to TRBJ2-3; D gene uncertain. Deletions cut 0 bases from V and 6 bases from J, with 13 bases between. The germline CDR1 and CDR2 sequences are SGHNT and YENEEA. This CDR3 region has 15 residues.

J is TRBJ2-1 and V is TRBV29-1; TRBD2 might be the D (6 bases). This CDR3 comprises 13 residues. Germline V lookup: CDR1 SQVTM, CDR2 ANQGSEA. The V end was cut by 5 bases, the J end by 5 bases, with 13 bases between. DNA for the CDR3: TGCAGCGTTATACGGGGGAGAAACAATGAGCAGTTCTTC. Amino acid sequence: CSVIRGRNNEQFF.

The J gene is TRBJ1-6, the V gene TRBV6-6; 8 positions agree with TRBD1. The CDR3 runs to 15 residues. CDR1 MNHNY and CDR2 SVGAGI come from the germline V gene (reference sequence). The J segment lost 7 bases and the V segment lost 4 bases, leaving 6 bases of the junction unmatched. CDR3 nucleotides: TGTGCCAGCAGTTCGGACAGGGTGCGGAATTCACCCCTCCACTTT. As protein: CASSSDRVRNSPLHF.

The chain uses TRBV2 and TRBJ1-1, with D tentatively TRBD1 (6 bases). CDR1 SNHLY and CDR2 FYNNEI come from the germline V gene. Deletions cut 9 bases from V and 5 bases from J, with 16 bases between. The CDR3 length is 13 residues. The CDR3 sequence is CARSTGPETEAFF. CDR3 sequence (DNA): TGTGCCAGAAGTACAGGGCCGGAGACTGAAGCTTTCTTT.

V gene TRBV21-1 combines with J gene TRBJ1-2; the D segment call TRBD1 is taken from the table without a DNA check. TRBV21-1 is a listed pseudogene. The CDR3 has 13 amino acids. The CDR3 sequence is CASSGTGECGYTF. The CDR3 bases are TGTGCCAGCAGCGGGACAGGGGAGTGTGGCTACACCTTC.

The rearrangement joins TRBV5-1 to TRBJ1-3, with 7 nucleotides matching TRBD1. This CDR3 has 14 amino acids. V lost 4 bases and J lost 4; bases outside the gene matches: 5. Germline values: CDR1 SGHRS, CDR2 YFSETQ. DNA of the CDR3: TGCGCCAGCAGCCCGGGGACAGAGGGAAACACCATATATTTT. Protein product: CASSPGTEGNTIYF.

There are a few counts of this clone. This rearrangement joins TRBV15 to TRBJ2-7; D may be TRBD2 (5 bases). The CDR3 contains 13 residues. Germline V gene lookup returns CDR1 LNHNV and CDR2 YYDKDF (reference sequence). V shed 5 bases and J shed 6 bases, with 14 bases lying between them. The CDR3 reads CATSREGYGEQYF. The CDR3 DNA reads as TGTGCCACCAGCCGGGAAGGGTATGGCGAGCAGTACTTC.

The chain employs TRBV28 and TRBJ1-1, with D perhaps TRBD1 (5 bases). This CDR3 is built from 12 residues. Germline CDR1 is MDHEN and CDR2 is SYDVKM. Deletions cut 3 bases from V and 4 bases from J, with 6 bases between. The CDR3 region has the DNA TGTGCCAGCAGTTTGAGGGGCACTGAAGCTTTCTTT. Amino acid sequence: CASSLRGTEAFF.

This chain uses TRBV19 with TRBJ1-2; TRBD1 agrees at 7 bases. The CDR3 runs to 14 residues. Unmatched junction bases numbered 7, after V lost 6 bases and J lost 3 bases. Per germline, CDR1 LNHDA and CDR2 SQIVND (reference sequence). The CDR3 is CASSQNRGHYGYTF. CDR3 nucleotide sequence: TGTGCCAGTAGCCAGAACAGGGGCCACTATGGCTACACCTTC.

This clone has only a few counts. The CDR3 spells CASSEPPGLAALGYEQYF. The CDR3 DNA is TGTGCCAGCAGTGAACCTCCGGGACTAGCGGCGCTAGGGTACGAGCAGTACTTC. The chain uses TRBV6-1 and TRBJ2-7; 11 bases are a match to TRBD2. Germline assignment: CDR1 MNHNS and CDR2 SASEGT. This CDR3 comprises 18 residues. The trim removed 2 bases at V and 4 bases at J, leaving 13 bases unmatched.

The J gene is TRBJ1-4, the V gene TRBV4-1; possibly TRBD1 for D (5 bases). The CDR3 has 18 residues. Trimming removed 0 bases at V and 0 bases at J, with 14 bases between. The germline V gene has CDR1 MGHRA and CDR2 YSYEKL. CDR3 region: CASSQDGPGGATNEKLFF. The CDR3 DNA reads TGCGCCAGCAGCCAAGATGGGCCGGGAGGGGCAACTAATGAAAAACTGTTTTTT.

The chain combines TRBV5-1 with TRBJ2-5, with TRBD2 matching over 10 bases. Germline CDR1 reads SGHRS; CDR2 reads YFSETQ. CDR3 length: 15 amino acids. Trimming cost V 1 base and J 4 bases; bases outside gene matches: 4. The CDR3 loop is CASSLSSGGIETQYF. CDR3 in DNA: TGCGCCAGCAGCTTGTCTAGCGGGGGTATAGAGACCCAGTACTTC.

The rearrangement joins TRBV25-1 to TRBJ1-4, with D unresolved. With 7 bases removed from V and 10 bases from J, the gap between germline ends came to 13 bases. CDR3 length equals 12 residues. Germline V gives CDR1 MGHDK, CDR2 SYGVNS. The CDR3 spells CASTFGEGKLFF. The CDR3 DNA reads TGTGCCAGCACCTTCGGTGAGGGAAAACTGTTTTTT.

V and J are TRBV18 and TRBJ2-2; 7 bases align to TRBD1. Trimming took 0 bases from V and 4 from J; bases not matched to a gene: 8. This CDR3 comprises 17 residues. CDR1 and CDR2 (germline): KGHSH, LQKENI. This CDR3 is CASSPPFRDRSTGELFF. CDR3 in DNA: TGTGCCAGCTCACCACCGTTCCGGGACAGATCCACCGGGGAGCTGTTTTTT.

This chain links TRBV20-1 with TRBJ2-7; tentatively, D is TRBD2 (5 bases). There are 14 residues in the CDR3. CDR1 and CDR2 from the germline V gene are DFQATT and SNEGSKA (reference sequence). Deletions cut 3 bases from V and 2 bases from J, with 14 bases between. The CDR3, as DNA: TGCAGTGCTAGTGCGAGGGCTAGCCCCTACGAGCAGTACTTC. Encoded protein: CSASARASPYEQYF.

The chain uses TRBV5-4 and TRBJ2-3; a possible D gene is TRBD2 (7 bases). Trimming left V 2 bases short and J 5 bases short, with 15 bases between. CDR3 size: 15 residues. Germline assignment: CDR1 SGHNT and CDR2 YYREEE (reference sequence). CDR3: CASSFFGGAQDTQYF. The CDR3 nucleotides read TGTGCCAGCAGCTTCTTTGGGGGGGCACAAGATACGCAGTATTTT.

This chain connects TRBV6-2 or TRBV6-3 to TRBJ2-7; D remains ambiguous. This CDR3 comprises 12 residues. Trimming left V 4 bases short and J 7 bases short, with 11 bases between. Germline V CDR1 and CDR2: MNHEY, SVGEGT. CDR3 DNA sequence: TGTGCCAGCAGTTTACGGACCAGTGAGCAGTACTTC. It specifies CASSLRTSEQYF.

The chain carries TRBV11-3 and TRBJ2-2; no definite D call. The germline CDR1 and CDR2 sequences are SGHNT and YENEEA. V gave up 4 bases and J gave up 3 bases, with 6 bases separating them. The CDR3 runs 13 residues. CDR3 DNA: TGTGCCAGCAGCTCCCGCGACACCGGGGAGCTGTTTTTT. Translating it yields CASSSRDTGELFF. Based on the CDR3 plus reference TRBV11-3 and TRBJ2-2, the full variable domain is EAGVVQSPRYKIIEKKQPVAFWCNPISGHNTLYWYLQNLGQGPELLIRYENEEAVDDSQLPKDRFSAERLKGVDSTLKIQPAELGDSAVYLCASSSRDTGELFFGEGSRLTVL.